The T cell receptor (beta chain) described here comes from a study of T cells after yellow fever vaccination. TCRdb passed the 5' RACE reads through MiXCR, listing each CDR3 protein once. The sample carries some 300,000 distinct CDR3 sequences, roughly 8.4% recorded once. Trimming took 4 bases from V and 1 from J; bases not matched to a gene: 1. Germline-derived CDR1 and CDR2 are SGHRS and YFSETQ. The length of the CDR3 is 15 residues. This chain connects TRBV5-1 to TRBJ2-2, with 10 positions matching TRBD2. Sample: PBMCs, taken approximately 47 days after the first yellow fever vaccination. The clonotype comes from a man between 18 and 29 years old who received the YFV17D yellow fever vaccine. CDR3 in DNA: TGCGCCAGCAGCGGGACTAGCGTGAACACCGGGGAGCTGTTTTTT. Translation: CASSGTSVNTGELFF.